This T cell receptor beta chain was sequenced in a study of shared clonotypes between healthy human individuals. Overall study findings and caveats: Sharing across a few donors was seen in 4% to 6.5% of naive CD4 clonotypes.

The method was immunoSEQ multiplex PCR; TCRdb's version includes in-frame clones alone and lacks a portion of them. This table has over a million clones, about four fifths appearing once. About this clone itself: Antigen specificity is unknown.

This CDR3 has 15 residues. The V gene's germline CDR1 is SGHTA and CDR2 FQGTGA. The V and J ends lost 8 bases and 10 bases respectively, with 24 bases between them. The gene calls are TRBV7-3 and TRBJ2-1; perhaps TRBD2 as D (5 bases). The source material was memory CD4+ T cells from PBMCs. Described subset: CD45RA-negative fraction. This clonotype originated in a man in his late teens or twenties in good health. Some clones in this sample may be carry-over from other donors' samples. Written as DNA, the CDR3 is TGTGCCAGCCGCGCCCAAGGACTGGCAAGTGGGGAGCAGTTCTTC. Encoded protein: CASRAQGLASGEQFF. Full variable domain (outside the CDR3, taken from reference TRBV7-3 and TRBJ2-1): GAGVSQTPSNKVTEKGKYVELRCDPISGHTALYWYRQSLGQGPEFLIYFQGTGAADDSGLPNDRFFAVRPEGSVSTLKIQRTERGDSAVYLCASRAQGLASGEQFFGPGTRLTVL.